This paragraph covers one T cell receptor (beta chain) sequence. Libraries for TCRalpha and TCRbeta carried sample barcodes and unique molecular identifiers via 5'RACE. TCRdb used MiXCR to reprocess the 5' RACE reads, holding one entry per CDR3 protein. The sample carries roughly 130,000 distinct CDR3 sequences, over 15% recorded once. The data stem from a study of T-cell memory formation after mild COVID-19. Sequencing was performed on PBMCs or a T cell subset sorted from them (not recorded which). The sequence came from a man aged 18 to 29 who had mild COVID-19 (a few samples of this study predate the infection). Cell type and time point are not known.

The CDR3 is CASSLVGTADNEQFF. CDR3 coding DNA: TGTGCCAGCAGCTTAGTAGGGACAGCGGACAATGAGCAGTTCTTC. This chain uses TRBV7-2 with TRBJ2-1; 7 nucleotides agree with TRBD1. There are 15 residues in the CDR3. V lost 1 base to trimming and J lost 5 bases; unmatched junction nucleotides: 5. In germline, CDR1 is SGHTA, CDR2 FQGNSA.